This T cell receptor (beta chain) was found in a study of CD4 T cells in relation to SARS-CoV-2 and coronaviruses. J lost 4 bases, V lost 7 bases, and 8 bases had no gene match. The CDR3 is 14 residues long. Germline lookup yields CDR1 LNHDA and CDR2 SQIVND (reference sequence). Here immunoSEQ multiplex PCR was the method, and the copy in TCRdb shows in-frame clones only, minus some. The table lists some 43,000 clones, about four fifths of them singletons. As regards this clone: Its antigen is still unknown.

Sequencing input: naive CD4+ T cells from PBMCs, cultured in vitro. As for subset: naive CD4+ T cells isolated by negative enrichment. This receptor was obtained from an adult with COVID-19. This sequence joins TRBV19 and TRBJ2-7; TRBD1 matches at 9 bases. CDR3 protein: CASNSGTGSYEQYF. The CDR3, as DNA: TGTGCCAGTAATTCCGGGACAGGGTCGTACGAGCAGTACTTC.